This T cell receptor (beta chain) was recorded in a study of cytomegalovirus exposure and HLA in healthy donors. On the study more broadly: Researchers found that roughly 80% of 398 genotyped donors fell within the Caucasian-associated ancestry cluster. Study-level results: A later analysis revealed that TCR association rates differed between HLA loci, peaking at DRB1 and bottoming out at HLA-C. Earlier analysis found most TCR beta V segments productive about 90% or about 30% of the time.

Concerning this clone: Antigen specificity is unknown.

The germline V gene encodes CDR1 SEHNR and CDR2 FQNEAQ (reference sequence). The CDR3 is made up of 14 amino acids. Trimming removed 5 bases at V and 4 bases at J, with 12 bases between. PCR employed 60 Vbeta and 13 Jbeta primers. Profiled with immunoSEQ multiplex PCR; TCRdb holds only in-frame clones, not every one. The repertoire holds 110,000 to 150,000 clones, approximately 80% seen once, with 1.5% to 2% in the top ten. The sequenced material came from PBMCs. This sequence was found in a woman in her thirties or forties in good health and CMV-seronegative. The chain employs TRBV7-9 and TRBJ1-5; possibly TRBD1 for D (6 bases). The CDR3 coding sequence is TGTGCCAGCAGCAAGCAGGGGCCAAATCAGCCCCAGCATTTT. Protein sequence: CASSKQGPNQPQHF. Full variable domain (remainder filled in from reference TRBV7-9 and TRBJ1-5): DTGVSQNPRHKITKRGQNVTFRCDPISEHNRLYWYRQTLGQGPEFLTYFQNEAQLEKSRLLSDRFSAERPKGSFSTLEIQRTEQGDSAMYLCASSKQGPNQPQHFGDGTRLSIL.